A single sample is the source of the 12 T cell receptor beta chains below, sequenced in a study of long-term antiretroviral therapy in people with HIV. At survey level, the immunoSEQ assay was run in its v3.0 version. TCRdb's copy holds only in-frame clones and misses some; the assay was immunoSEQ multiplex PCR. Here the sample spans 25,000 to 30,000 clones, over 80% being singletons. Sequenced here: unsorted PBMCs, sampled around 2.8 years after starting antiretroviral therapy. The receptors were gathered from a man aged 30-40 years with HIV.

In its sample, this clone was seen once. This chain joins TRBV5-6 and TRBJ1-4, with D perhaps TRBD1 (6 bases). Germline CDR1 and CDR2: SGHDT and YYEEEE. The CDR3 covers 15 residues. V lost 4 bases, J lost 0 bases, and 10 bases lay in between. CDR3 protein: CASSPQGATNEKLFF. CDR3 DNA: TGTGCCAGCAGCCCACAGGGCGCAACTAATGAAAAACTGTTTTTT.

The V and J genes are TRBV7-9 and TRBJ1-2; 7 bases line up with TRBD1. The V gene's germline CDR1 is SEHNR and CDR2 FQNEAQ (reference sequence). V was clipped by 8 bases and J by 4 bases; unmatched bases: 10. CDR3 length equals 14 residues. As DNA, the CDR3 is TGTGCCAGCCGTGGGGACAGTGAAACCTATGGCTACACCTTC. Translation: CASRGDSETYGYTF.

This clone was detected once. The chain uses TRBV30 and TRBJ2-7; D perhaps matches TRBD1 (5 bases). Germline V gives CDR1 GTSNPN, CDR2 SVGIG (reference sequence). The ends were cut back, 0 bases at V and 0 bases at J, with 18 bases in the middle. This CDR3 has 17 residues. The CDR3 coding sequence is TGTGCCTGGAGTGTACTGGGGCAGGCCAAGAGCTCCTACGAGCAGTACTTC. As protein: CAWSVLGQAKSSYEQYF.

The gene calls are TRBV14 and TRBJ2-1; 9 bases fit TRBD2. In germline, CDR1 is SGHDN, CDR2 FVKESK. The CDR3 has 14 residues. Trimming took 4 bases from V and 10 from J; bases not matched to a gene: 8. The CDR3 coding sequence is TGTGCCAGCAGCCTGGGGACTAGCCGTAGGGAGCAGTTCTTC. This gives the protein CASSLGTSRREQFF.

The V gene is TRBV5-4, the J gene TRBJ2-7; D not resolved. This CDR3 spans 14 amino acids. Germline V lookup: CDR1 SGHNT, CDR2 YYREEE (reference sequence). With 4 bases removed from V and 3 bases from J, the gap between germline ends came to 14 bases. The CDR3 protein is CASSDPGFGYEQYF. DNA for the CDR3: TGTGCCAGCAGCGACCCCGGTTTCGGCTACGAGCAGTACTTC.

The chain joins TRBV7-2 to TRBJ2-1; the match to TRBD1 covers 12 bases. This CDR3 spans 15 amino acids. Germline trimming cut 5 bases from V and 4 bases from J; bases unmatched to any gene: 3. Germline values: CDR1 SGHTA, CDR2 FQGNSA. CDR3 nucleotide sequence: TGTGCCAGCAGCCGGGGACAGGGGGCGTACAATGAGCAGTTCTTC. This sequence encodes CASSRGQGAYNEQFF.

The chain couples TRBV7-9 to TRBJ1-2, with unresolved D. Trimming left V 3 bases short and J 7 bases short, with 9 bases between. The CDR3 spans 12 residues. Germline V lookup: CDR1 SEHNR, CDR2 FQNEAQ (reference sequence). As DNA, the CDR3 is TGTGCCAGCAGCTTCGGGGAAACTGGCTACACCTTC. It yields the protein CASSFGETGYTF.

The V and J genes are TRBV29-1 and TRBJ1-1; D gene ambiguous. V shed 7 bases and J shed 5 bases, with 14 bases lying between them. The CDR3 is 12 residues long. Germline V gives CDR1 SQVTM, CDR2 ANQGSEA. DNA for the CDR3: TGCAGCGCCACATACAGAATTACTGAAGCTTTCTTT. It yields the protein CSATYRITEAFF.

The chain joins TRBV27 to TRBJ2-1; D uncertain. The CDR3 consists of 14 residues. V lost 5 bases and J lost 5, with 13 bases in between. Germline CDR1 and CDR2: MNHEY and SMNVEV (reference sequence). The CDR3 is CASSLPGPDNEQFF. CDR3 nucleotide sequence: TGTGCCAGCAGTCTTCCCGGACCAGACAATGAGCAGTTCTTC.

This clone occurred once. CDR3 amino acids: CASSDQVNYGYTF. The CDR3 DNA reads as TGCGCCAGCAGCGACCAGGTGAACTATGGCTACACCTTC. The J gene is TRBJ1-2, the V gene TRBV5-1; no clear D gene. CDR1 is SGHRS, CDR2 YFSETQ, per germline. Trimming stripped 4 bases from V and 2 bases from J, with 9 bases between. The CDR3 runs to 13 residues.

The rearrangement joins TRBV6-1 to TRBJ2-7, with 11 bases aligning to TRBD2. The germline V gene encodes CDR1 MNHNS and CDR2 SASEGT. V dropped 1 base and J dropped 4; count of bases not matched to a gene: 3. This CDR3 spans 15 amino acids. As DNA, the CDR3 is TGTGCCAGCAGTGAAGACCCTAGCGGGGGGTACGAGCAGTACTTC. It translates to CASSEDPSGGYEQYF.

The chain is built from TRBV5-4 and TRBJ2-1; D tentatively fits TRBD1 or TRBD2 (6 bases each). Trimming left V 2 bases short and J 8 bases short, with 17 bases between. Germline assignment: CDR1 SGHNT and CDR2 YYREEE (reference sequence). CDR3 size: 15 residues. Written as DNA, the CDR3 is TGTGCCAGCAGCTTCACCGGGACAACGGGGGATGAGCAGTTCTTC. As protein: CASSFTGTTGDEQFF.